Sequencing of this T cell receptor (beta chain) was carried out in a study of blood T cell repertoires in COVID-19. Sequenced by immunoSEQ multiplex PCR; TCRdb stores in-frame clones only, minus some. Of 300,000 or so clones listed, about 89% are singletons. What was sequenced was peripheral blood. The sequence derives from a woman in her thirties or forties who had recovered from COVID-19.

As DNA, the CDR3 is TGCGCCAGCAGCGCCCCCGGCTCTGGAAACACCATATATTTT. This codes for CASSAPGSGNTIYF. V usage is TRBV5-1 and J usage is TRBJ1-3; D gene uncertain. Trimming pared 4 bases from V and 0 bases from J, leaving 8 bases between. The CDR3 has 14 amino acids. In germline, CDR1 is SGHRS, CDR2 YFSETQ.